This paragraph covers one T cell receptor beta chain sequence. The germline CDR1 and CDR2 sequences are SGHRS and YFSETQ. The V end was cut by 4 bases, the J end by 6 bases, with 18 bases between. The length of the CDR3 is 15 residues. The data originate from a study of CD8 T cells in Susac syndrome. The RNA input was roughly 0.45 to 1 ug, and it was reverse transcribed with random hexamers. TCRdb itself ran the immunoSEQ multiplex PCR reads through MiXCR, one entry per CDR3 protein. In the table there are about 84,000 distinct CDR3 sequences, roughly 93% of which are singletons. V is TRBV5-1 and J is TRBJ2-3, with D perhaps TRBD2 (6 bases). The sequencing sample was made of CD8+ T cells from PBMCs. This receptor was taken from a human donor in good health. The chain's CDR3 is CASSEYGGAGDTQYF. For the CDR3, the DNA is TGCGCCAGCAGCGAGTATGGAGGGGCAGGCGATACGCAGTATTTT.